This T cell receptor beta chain was retrieved from a study of T-cell reconstitution after alpha-beta-depleted transplantation in children. Construction of the TCRbeta library involved unique molecular identifiers. MiXCR was run by TCRdb on the PCR reads, yielding one entry per CDR3 protein. Of about 400,000 distinct CDR3 sequences in the sample, about 20% are singletons; the top ten hold around 4%. This clonotype was recorded a few times. The sample here was PBMCs from the stem cell graft donor, taken from the stem cell graft. The sequence was obtained from a human donor who donated a stem cell graft to a child with acute myeloid leukemia.

CDR3 bases: TGCAGTGCTAGGTCGCTAGAGCTAGCGCATAGCTCCTACAATGAGCAGTTCTTC. This codes for CSARSLELAHSSYNEQFF. This sequence joins TRBV20-1 and TRBJ2-1; D is possibly TRBD2 (6 bases). CDR3 length: 18 residues. V lost 3 bases and J 0 bases, leaving 21 bases between the germline ends. The germline V gene has CDR1 DFQATT and CDR2 SNEGSKA (reference sequence).